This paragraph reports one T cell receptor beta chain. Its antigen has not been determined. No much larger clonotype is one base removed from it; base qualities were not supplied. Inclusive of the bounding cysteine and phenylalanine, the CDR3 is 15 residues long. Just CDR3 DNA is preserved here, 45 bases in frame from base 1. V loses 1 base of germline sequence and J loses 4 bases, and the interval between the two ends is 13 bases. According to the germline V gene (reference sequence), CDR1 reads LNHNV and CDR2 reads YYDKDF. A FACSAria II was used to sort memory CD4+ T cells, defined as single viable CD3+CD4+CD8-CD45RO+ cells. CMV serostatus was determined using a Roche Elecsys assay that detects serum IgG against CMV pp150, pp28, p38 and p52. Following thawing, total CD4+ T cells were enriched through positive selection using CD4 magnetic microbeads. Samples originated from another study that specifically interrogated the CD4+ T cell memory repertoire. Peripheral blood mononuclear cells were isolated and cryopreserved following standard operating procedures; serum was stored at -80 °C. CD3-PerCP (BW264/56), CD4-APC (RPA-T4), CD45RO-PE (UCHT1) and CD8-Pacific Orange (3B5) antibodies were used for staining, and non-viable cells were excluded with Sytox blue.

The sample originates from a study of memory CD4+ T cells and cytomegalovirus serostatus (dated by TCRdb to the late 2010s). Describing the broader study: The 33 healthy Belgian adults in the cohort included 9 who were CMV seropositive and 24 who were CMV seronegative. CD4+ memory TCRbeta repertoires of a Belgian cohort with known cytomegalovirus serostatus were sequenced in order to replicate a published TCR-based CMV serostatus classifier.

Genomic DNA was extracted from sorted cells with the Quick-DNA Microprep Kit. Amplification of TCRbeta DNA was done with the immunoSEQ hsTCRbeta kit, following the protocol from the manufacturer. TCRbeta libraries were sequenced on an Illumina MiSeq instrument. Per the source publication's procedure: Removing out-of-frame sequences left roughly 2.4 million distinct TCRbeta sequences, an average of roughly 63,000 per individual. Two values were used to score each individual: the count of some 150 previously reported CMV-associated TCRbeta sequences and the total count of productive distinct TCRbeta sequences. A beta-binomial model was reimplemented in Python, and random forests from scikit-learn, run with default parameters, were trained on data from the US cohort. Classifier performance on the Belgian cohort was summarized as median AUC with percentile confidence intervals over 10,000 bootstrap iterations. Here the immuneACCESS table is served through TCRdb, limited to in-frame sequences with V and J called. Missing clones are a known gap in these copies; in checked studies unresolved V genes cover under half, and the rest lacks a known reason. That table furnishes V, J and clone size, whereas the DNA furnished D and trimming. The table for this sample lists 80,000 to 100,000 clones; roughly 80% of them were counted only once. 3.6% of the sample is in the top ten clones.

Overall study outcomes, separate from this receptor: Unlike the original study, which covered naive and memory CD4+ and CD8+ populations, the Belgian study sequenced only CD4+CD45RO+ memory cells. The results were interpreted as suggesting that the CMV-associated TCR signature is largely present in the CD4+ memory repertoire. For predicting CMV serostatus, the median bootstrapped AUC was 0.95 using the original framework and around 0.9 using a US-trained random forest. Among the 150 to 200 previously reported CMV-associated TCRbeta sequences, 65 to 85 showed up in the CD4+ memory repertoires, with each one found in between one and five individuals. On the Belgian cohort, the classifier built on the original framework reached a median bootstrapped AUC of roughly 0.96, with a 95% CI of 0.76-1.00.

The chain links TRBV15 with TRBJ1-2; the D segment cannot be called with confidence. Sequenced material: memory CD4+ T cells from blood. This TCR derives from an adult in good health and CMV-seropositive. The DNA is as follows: TGTGCCACCAGCAGAGCCGAGGCAGGAGGCTATGGCTACACCTTC. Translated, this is CATSRAEAGGYGYTF.